This T cell receptor beta chain appears in the sequencing data of a study of cytomegalovirus exposure and HLA in healthy donors (dated by TCRdb to about 2017). Background on the whole study: A later analysis indicated that the 90 to 150 validation repertoires were generated on the platform also employed for the 600 to 750 repertoires of the first cohort. A separate validation cohort of 100 to 150 different subjects was used in addition to the roughly 670-subject first cohort. To predict cytomegalovirus infection status, the study brought together high-throughput TCR immunosequencing, statistical association of individual TCRs with disease status, and machine learning. The aim of the study was to test whether cataloging public T cell receptors could identify signatures of past pathogen exposure.

Note on this clone: Its antigen is not yet known. Qualities for individual bases were not recorded, and no much larger clone is one base off.

The library was made by the immunoSEQ multiplex PCR assay. In the paper's pipeline: A statistical classification framework was developed to diagnose cytomegalovirus status using the catalog of TCR beta chain sequences. As stored in TCRdb, this immuneACCESS dataset retains in-frame rearrangements with V and J assigned. A fraction of the clones does not appear; measured against another copy, unresolved V genes explain less than half of the discrepancy, and the remainder lacks a known reason. The V and J calls and clone size were taken over from that table, and D and trimming were inferred from the DNA. The sample table contains about 130,000 clones; only one count was recorded for roughly 90% of them. 3% to 4% of the sample comes from the top ten. The donors belonged to the validation cohort of roughly 120 subjects, which was separate from the 666-subject first cohort. The germline V gene specifies SQVTM as CDR1 and ANQGSEA as CDR2. V gives up 5 bases and J gives up 0 bases, and the segment between their germline ends measures 14 bases. The CDR3 spans 15 residues, from the cysteine through the phenylalanine. Just CDR3 DNA is preserved here, 45 bases in frame from base 1.

Results the study describes overall, beyond this receptor: The study listed 150 to 200 TCR beta chains as associated with cytomegalovirus. Across donors, most TCR sequences were observed very rarely, whereas some public TCRs were present in many individuals. All 120 or so repertoires were used to score co-occurrence in the validation cohort in a later analysis, because that analysis had no HLA typing for the cohort. In vitro tests confirmed that three of the cytomegalovirus-associated TCR beta chains recognize cytomegalovirus antigens. In both the original and validation cohorts, the classifier was reported to diagnose cytomegalovirus status with high specificity and sensitivity. The authors suggested that the approach could potentially be extended to other disease states and immunological phenotypes. Of the cluster scores, approximately 94% were above 0 in a later analysis, which found that TCRs clustered in the first cohort also tended to co-occur in the roughly 130 validation repertoires.

The chain joins TRBV29-1 to TRBJ2-1; a tentative D call is TRBD1 (6 bases match). This TCR came from a man aged 25 to 40 in good health and CMV-seronegative. Specimen: PBMCs. CDR3 loop: CSVLYRDSSYNEQFF. The nucleotides read TGCAGCGTTCTATACAGGGATAGCTCCTACAATGAGCAGTTCTTC.